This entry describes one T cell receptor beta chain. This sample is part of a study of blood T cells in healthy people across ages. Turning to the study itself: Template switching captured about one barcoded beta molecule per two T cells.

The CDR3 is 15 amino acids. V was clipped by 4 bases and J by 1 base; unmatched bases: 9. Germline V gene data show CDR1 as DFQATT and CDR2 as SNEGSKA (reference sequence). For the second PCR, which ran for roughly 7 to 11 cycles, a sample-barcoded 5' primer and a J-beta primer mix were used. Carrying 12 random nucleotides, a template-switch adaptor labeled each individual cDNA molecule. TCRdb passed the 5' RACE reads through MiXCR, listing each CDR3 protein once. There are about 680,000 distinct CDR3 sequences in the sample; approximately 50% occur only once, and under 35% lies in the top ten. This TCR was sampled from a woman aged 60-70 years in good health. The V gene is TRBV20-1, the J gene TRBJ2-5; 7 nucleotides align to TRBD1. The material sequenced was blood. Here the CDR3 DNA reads TGCAGTGCTAAAATAGACAGGGTTCTCCAAGAGACCCAGTACTTC. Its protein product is CSAKIDRVLQETQYF.